This TCR beta chain was identified during a study of T-cell memory formation after mild COVID-19. Study results and limitations: Second-wave clones reaching peak frequency on day 37 lacked confirmed SARS-CoV-2 specificity. That cross-reactive memory joined was suggested by some responding clones appearing in pre-infection memory.

Trimming removed 2 bases from V and 5 bases from J; junction bases left unmatched: 6. CDR1 is MRHNA, CDR2 SNTAGT, per germline. The CDR3 has 15 amino acids. Notes on this clonotype: Its cognate antigen is unknown.

TCRdb re-analysed the 5' RACE reads in MiXCR, keeping a single row per CDR3 protein. Of under 350,000 distinct CDR3 sequences in the sample, around 15% were seen once. This receptor was obtained from a man between 18 and 35 years old who had mild COVID-19 (a few samples of this study predate the infection). Cell type and time point are not known. V and J are TRBV6-4 and TRBJ2-3; TRBD2 agrees at 8 bases. The sequencing sample was made of PBMCs or a T cell subset sorted from them (not recorded which). The CDR3 sequence: CASSDRGGREDTQYF. CDR3 sequence (DNA): TGTGCCAGCAGTGACCGGGGGGGCCGGGAAGATACGCAGTATTTT.